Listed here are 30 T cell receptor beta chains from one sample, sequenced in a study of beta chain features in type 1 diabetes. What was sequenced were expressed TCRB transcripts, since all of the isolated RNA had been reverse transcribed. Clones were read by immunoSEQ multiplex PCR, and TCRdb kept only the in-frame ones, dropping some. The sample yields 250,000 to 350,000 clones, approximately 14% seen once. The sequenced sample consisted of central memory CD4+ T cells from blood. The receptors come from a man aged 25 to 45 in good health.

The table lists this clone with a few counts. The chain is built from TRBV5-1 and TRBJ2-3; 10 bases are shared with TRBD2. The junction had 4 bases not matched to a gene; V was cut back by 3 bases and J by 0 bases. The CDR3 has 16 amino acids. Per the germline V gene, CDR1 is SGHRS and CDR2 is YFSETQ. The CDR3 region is CASSSLAGASTDTQYF. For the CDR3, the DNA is TGCGCCAGCAGCTCCCTAGCGGGGGCTAGCACAGATACGCAGTATTTT.

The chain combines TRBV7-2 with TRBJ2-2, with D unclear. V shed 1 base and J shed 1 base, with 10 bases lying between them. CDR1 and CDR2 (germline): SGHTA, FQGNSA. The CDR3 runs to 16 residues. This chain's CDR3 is CASSLVSNLNTGELFF. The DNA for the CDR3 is TGTGCCAGCAGCTTAGTTAGCAACCTGAACACCGGGGAGCTGTTTTTT.

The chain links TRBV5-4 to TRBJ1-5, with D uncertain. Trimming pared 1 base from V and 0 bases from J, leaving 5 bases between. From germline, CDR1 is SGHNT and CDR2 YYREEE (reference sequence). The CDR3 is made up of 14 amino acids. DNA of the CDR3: TGTGCCAGCAGCTTGTTCGATAGCAATCAGCCCCAGCATTTT. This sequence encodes CASSLFDSNQPQHF.

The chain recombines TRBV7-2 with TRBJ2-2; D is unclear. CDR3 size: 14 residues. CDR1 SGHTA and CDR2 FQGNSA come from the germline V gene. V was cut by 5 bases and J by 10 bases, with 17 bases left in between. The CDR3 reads CASSQTARLVELFF. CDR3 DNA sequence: TGTGCCAGCAGCCAGACGGCGAGGCTCGTGGAGCTGTTTTTT.

CDR3 nucleotide sequence: TGTGCCAGCTCACCAGACAAGAAGTATGGCTACACCTTC. Its protein is CASSPDKKYGYTF. The J gene is TRBJ1-2, the V gene TRBV18; D remains ambiguous. V was shortened by 2 bases and J by 5 bases, with 9 bases between the two germline ends. This CDR3 contains 13 residues. The germline V gene encodes CDR1 KGHSH and CDR2 LQKENI.

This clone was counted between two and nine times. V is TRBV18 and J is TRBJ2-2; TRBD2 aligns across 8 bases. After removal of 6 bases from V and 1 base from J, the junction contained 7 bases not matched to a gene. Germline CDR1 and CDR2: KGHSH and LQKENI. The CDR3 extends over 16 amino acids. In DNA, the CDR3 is TGTGCCAGCTCTTCAATCGCGGGAGGGAACACCGGGGAGCTGTTTTTT. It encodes CASSSIAGGNTGELFF.

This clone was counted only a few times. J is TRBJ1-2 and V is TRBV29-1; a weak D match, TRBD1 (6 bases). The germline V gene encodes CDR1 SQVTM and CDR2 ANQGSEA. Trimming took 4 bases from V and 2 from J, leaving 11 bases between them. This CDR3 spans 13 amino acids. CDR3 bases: TGCAGCGTTGGTCAGGGGCAGAACTATGGCTACACCTTC. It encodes CSVGQGQNYGYTF.

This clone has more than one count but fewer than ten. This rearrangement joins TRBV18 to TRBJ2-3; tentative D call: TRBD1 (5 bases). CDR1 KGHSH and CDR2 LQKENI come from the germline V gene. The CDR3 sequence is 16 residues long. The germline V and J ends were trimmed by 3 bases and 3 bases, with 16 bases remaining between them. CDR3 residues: CASSPTVGRATDTQYF. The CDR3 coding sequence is TGTGCCAGCTCACCCACCGTGGGCAGGGCGACAGATACGCAGTATTTT.

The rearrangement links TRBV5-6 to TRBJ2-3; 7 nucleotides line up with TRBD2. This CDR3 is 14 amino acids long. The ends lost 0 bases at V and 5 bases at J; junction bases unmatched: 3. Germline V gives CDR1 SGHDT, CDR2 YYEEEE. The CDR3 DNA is TGTGCCAGCAGCTTGGCCTTAGCGGGAGATACGCAGTATTTT. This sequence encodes CASSLALAGDTQYF.

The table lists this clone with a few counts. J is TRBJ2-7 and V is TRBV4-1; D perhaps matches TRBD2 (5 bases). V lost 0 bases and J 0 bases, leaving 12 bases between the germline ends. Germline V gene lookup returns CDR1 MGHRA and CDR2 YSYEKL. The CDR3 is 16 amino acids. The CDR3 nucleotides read TGCGCCAGCAGCCAAGAGAGGGCCTCGGGCTCCTACGAGCAGTACGTC. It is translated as CASSQERASGSYEQYV.

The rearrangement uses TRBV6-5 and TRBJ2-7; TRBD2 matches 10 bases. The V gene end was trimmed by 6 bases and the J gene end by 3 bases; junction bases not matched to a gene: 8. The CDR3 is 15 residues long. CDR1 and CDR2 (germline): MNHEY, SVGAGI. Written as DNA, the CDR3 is TGTGCCAGCAGCCGTACTAGCGGGGCCATCTACGAGCAGTACGTC. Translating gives CASSRTSGAIYEQYV.

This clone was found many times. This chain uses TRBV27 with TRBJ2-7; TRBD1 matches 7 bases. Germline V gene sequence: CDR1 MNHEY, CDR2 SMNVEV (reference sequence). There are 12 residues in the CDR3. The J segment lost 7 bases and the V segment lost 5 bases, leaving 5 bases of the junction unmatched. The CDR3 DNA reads TGTGCCAGCAGTCGACAGGGAAATGAGCAGTACTTC. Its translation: CASSRQGNEQYF.

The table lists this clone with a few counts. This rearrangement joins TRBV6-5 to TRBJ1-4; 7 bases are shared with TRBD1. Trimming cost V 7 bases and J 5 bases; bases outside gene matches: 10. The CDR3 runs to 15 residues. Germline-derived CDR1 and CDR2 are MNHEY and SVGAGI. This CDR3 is CASKRRTGKNEKLFF. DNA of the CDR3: TGTGCCAGCAAAAGAAGGACAGGCAAAAATGAAAAACTGTTTTTT.

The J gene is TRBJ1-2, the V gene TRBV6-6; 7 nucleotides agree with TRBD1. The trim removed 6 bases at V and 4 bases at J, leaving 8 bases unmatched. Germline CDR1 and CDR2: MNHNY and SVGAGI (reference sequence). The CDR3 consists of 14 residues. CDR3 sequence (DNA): TGTGCCAGCAGACCACCGGGACAGATCTATGGCTACACCTTC. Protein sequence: CASRPPGQIYGYTF.

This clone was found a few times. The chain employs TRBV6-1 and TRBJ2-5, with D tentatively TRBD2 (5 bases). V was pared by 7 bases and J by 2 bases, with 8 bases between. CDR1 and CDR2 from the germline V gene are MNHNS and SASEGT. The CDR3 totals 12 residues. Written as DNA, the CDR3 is TGTGCCAGCACTCGGGATCAAGAGACCCAGTACTTC. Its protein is CASTRDQETQYF.

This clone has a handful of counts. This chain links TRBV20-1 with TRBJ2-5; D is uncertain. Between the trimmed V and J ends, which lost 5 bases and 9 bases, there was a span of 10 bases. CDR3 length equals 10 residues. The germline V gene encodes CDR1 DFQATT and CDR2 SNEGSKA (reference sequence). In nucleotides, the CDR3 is TGCAGTGCTCGGGTTGGCGCCCAGTACTTC. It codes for CSARVGAQYF.

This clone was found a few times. The CDR3, as DNA: TGTGCCAGCAGCTTAGTCAAAGGGGGGATTGGAGAGACCCAGTACTTC. Encoded protein: CASSLVKGGIGETQYF. The chain combines TRBV7-2 with TRBJ2-5, with D perhaps TRBD1 or TRBD2 (6 bases each). This CDR3 region has 16 residues. Germline V gives CDR1 SGHTA, CDR2 FQGNSA. The V gene lost 1 base and the J gene lost 4 bases, with 16 bases spanning the gap.

The CDR3 DNA follows: TGTGCCAGCATGAGGGGACAGGGAAACAATGAGCAGTTCTTC. This codes for CASMRGQGNNEQFF. V usage is TRBV6-1 and J usage is TRBJ2-1, with 9 bases aligning to TRBD1. The CDR3 contains 14 residues. The V gene's germline CDR1 is MNHNS and CDR2 SASEGT. V lost 7 bases to trimming and J lost 5 bases; unmatched junction nucleotides: 6.

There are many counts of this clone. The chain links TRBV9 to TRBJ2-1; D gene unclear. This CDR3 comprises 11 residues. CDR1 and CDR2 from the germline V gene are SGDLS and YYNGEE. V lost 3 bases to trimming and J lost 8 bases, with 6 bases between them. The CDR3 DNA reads TGTGCCAGCAGCGATGCGGATGAGCAGTTCTTC. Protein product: CASSDADEQFF. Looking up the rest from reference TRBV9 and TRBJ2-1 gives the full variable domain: DSGVTQTPKHLITATGQRVTLRCSPRSGDLSVYWYQQSLDQGLQFLIQYYNGEERAKGNILERFSAQQFPDLHSELNLSSLELGDSALYFCASSDADEQFFGPGTRLTVL.

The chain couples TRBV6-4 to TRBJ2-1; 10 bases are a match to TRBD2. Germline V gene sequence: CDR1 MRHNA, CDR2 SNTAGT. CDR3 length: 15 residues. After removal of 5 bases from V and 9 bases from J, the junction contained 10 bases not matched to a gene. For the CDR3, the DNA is TGTGCCAGCAGTATCTCCGGGCTAGCGGGAGTTGAGCAGTTCTTC. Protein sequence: CASSISGLAGVEQFF.

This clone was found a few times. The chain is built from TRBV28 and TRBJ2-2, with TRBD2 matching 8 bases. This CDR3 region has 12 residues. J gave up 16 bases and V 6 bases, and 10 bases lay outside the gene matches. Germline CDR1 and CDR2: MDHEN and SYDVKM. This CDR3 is CASSLPGTRGFF. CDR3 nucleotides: TGTGCCAGCAGCTTACCCGGGACTAGAGGGTTTTTT.

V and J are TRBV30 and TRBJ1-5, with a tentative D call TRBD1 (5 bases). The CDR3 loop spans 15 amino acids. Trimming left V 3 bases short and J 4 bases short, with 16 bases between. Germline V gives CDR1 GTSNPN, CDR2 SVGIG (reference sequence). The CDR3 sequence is CAWSPGFPNNQPQHF. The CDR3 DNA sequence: TGTGCCTGGAGCCCAGGGTTTCCTAATAATCAGCCCCAGCATTTT.

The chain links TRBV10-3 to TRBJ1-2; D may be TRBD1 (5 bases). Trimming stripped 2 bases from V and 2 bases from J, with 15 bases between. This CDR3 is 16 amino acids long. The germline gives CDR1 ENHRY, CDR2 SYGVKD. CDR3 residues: CAISELQGRANYGYTF. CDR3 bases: TGTGCCATCAGTGAGCTCCAGGGAAGGGCAAACTATGGCTACACCTTC.

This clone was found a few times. Here the CDR3 DNA reads TGCAGCGCCCAGAACACTGAAGCTTTCTTT. Residues: CSAQNTEAFF. The chain joins TRBV29-1 to TRBJ1-1, with D unresolved. Trimming took 7 bases from V and 1 from J, leaving 4 bases between them. This CDR3 is 10 amino acids long. Germline V gene lookup returns CDR1 SQVTM and CDR2 ANQGSEA.

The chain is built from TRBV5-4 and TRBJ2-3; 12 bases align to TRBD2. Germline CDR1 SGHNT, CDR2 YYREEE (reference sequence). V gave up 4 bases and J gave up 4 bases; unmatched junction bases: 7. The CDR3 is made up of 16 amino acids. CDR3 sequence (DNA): TGTGCCAGCAGCCCCCTGACTAGCGGGGGACCAGATACGCAGTATTTT. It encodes CASSPLTSGGPDTQYF.

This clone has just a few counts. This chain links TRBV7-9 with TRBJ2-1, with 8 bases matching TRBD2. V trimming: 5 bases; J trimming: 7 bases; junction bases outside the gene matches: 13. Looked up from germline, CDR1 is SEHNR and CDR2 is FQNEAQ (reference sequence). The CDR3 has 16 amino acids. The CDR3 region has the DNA TGTGCCAGCAGCCGACCCTCGCGACTAGCGAGTAATGAGCAGTTCTTC. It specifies CASSRPSRLASNEQFF.

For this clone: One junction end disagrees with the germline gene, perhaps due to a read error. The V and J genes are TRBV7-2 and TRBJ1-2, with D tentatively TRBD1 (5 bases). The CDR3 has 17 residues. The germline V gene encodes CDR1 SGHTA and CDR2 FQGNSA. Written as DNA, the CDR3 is TGCGCCAGCAGCCAAGATTTAGCTCCCCGGCCAGGGCTCGGCTACACCTTC. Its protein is CASSQDLAPRPGLGYTF. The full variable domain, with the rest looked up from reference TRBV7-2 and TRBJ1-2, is GAGVSQSPSNKVTEKGKDVELRCDPISGHTALYWYRQSLGQGLEFLIYFQGNSAPDKSGLPSDRFSAERTGGSVSTLTIQRTQQEDSAVYLCASSQDLAPRPGLGYTFGSGTRLTVV.

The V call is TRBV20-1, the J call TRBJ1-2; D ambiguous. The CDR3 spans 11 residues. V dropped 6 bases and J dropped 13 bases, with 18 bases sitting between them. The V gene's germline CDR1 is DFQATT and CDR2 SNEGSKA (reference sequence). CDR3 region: CSAETSQIRTF. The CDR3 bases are TGCAGTGCAGAGACAAGCCAAATCCGCACCTTC.

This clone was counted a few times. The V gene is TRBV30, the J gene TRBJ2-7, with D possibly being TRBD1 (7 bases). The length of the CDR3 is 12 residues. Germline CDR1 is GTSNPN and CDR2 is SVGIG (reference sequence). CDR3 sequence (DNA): TGTGCCTGGAGTGTACCAGGGGGGAGGTATGGCGTC. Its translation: CAWSVPGGRYGV.

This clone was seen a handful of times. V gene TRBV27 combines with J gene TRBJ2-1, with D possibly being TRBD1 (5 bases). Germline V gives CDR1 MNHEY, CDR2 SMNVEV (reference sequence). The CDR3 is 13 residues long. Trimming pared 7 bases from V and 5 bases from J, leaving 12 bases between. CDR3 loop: CASIGAVNNEQFF. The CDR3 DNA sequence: TGTGCCAGCATTGGGGCCGTAAACAATGAGCAGTTCTTC.